This TCR beta chain emerged from a study of blood T cells in healthy people across ages. Overall study: About one barcoded beta molecule per two T cells came from capture by template switching.

This CDR3 contains 15 residues. Trimming left V 2 bases short and J 0 bases short, with 10 bases between. CDR1 is MNHNY and CDR2 is SVGAGI in the germline V gene (reference sequence). Primers used in a second PCR of about 6 to 11 cycles were a sample-barcoded 5' primer and a J-beta primer mix. MiXCR, run by TCRdb on the 5' RACE reads, gives a single entry per CDR3 protein. The repertoire has roughly 700,000 distinct CDR3 sequences, around a quarter of them found once; the top ten carry 9.4%. These data were likewise used in another study, on T cells of mothers and their children. Turning to that study: Overlap measured in related mother-child pairs was slightly, non-significantly higher than in unrelated pairs.

The receptor comes from a boy aged 10-17 years in good health. Input material: blood. The V call is TRBV6-6, the J call TRBJ2-5; no firm D call. CDR3 DNA: TGTGCCAGCAGTTACGTCGTAGGAAACCAAGAGACCCAGTACTTC. The encoded protein is CASSYVVGNQETQYF.